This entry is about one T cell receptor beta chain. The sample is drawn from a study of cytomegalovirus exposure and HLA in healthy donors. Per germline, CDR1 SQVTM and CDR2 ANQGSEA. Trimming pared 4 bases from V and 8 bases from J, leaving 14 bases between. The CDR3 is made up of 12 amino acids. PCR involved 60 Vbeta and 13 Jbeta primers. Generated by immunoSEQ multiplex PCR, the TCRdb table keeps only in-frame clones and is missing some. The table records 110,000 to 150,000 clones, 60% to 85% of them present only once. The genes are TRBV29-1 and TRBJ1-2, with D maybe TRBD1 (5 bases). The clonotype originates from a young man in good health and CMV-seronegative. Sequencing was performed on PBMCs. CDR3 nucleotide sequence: TGCAGCGTTGCCGGGCAGGGCGACGGCTACACCTTC. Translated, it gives CSVAGQGDGYTF.